The 23 T cell receptor beta chains below come from one sample, sequenced in a study of T cell changes during pregnancy in multiple sclerosis. Assay: immunoSEQ multiplex PCR; the TCRdb copy retains only in-frame clones and omits some. This table has 70,000 to 100,000 clones, roughly 93% appearing once. Sequences were derived from peripheral blood, sampled in the first trimester of pregnancy. These receptors were obtained from a female donor with multiple sclerosis, enrolled in a pregnancy study.

The chain has TRBV5-1 and TRBJ2-3; tentatively, D is TRBD2 (5 bases). V gave up 0 bases and J gave up 2 bases, with 16 bases separating them. The CDR3 contains 17 residues. Germline loops: CDR1 SGHRS, CDR2 YFSETQ. The CDR3 coding sequence is TGCGCCAGCAGCTTGGTCCCAGCGGAGATCCTCACAGATACGCAGTATTTT. This translates into CASSLVPAEILTDTQYF.

V usage is TRBV6-1 and J usage is TRBJ1-5, with 10 bases fitting TRBD1. The germline V gene encodes CDR1 MNHNS and CDR2 SASEGT. The CDR3 totals 21 residues. V trimming: 2 bases; J trimming: 0 bases; junction bases outside the gene matches: 16. DNA for the CDR3: TGTGCCAGCAGTGAAAAACCCTCCGGGACAGGGGACTTTTATAGCAATCAGCCCCAGCATTTT. Translated, it gives CASSEKPSGTGDFYSNQPQHF.

The rearrangement joins TRBV9 to TRBJ1-3; D remains unclear. Between the trimmed V and J ends, which lost 6 bases and 4 bases, there was a span of 5 bases. The CDR3 contains 11 residues. The germline V gene encodes CDR1 SGDLS and CDR2 YYNGEE. CDR3 nucleotide sequence: TGTGCCAGCAAAAGCGGAAACACCATATATTTT. This sequence encodes CASKSGNTIYF.

CDR3: CASSSRLAGYNEQFF. The CDR3 bases are TGTGCCAGCAGCTCCCGACTAGCGGGGTACAATGAGCAGTTCTTC. The rearrangement uses TRBV11-3 and TRBJ2-1; 11 bases map to TRBD2. Germline assignment: CDR1 SGHNT and CDR2 YENEEA. Unmatched junction bases numbered 3, after V lost 4 bases and J lost 4 bases. The CDR3 sequence is 15 residues long.

V gene TRBV5-1 combines with J gene TRBJ2-1; the D gene is possibly TRBD2 (5 bases). This CDR3 region has 13 residues. Trimming pared 3 bases from V and 9 bases from J, leaving 13 bases between. The germline gives CDR1 SGHRS, CDR2 YFSETQ. CDR3 sequence reads: CASSSGGSPEQFF. DNA for the CDR3: TGCGCCAGCAGCTCTGGAGGCAGCCCTGAGCAGTTCTTC.

The chain links TRBV5-1 to TRBJ2-3; D is unresolved. The V end lost 1 base, the J end lost 0 bases, and 3 bases lay between the germline ends. From germline, CDR1 is SGHRS and CDR2 YFSETQ. The CDR3 is 13 amino acids. The CDR3 protein is CASSLPSTDTQYF. The CDR3 nucleotides read TGCGCCAGCAGCTTGCCGAGCACAGATACGCAGTATTTT.

The genes are TRBV7-9 and TRBJ2-7; 8 bases match TRBD2. This CDR3 has 14 amino acids. The ends lost 7 bases at V and 3 bases at J; junction bases unmatched: 8. Looked up from germline, CDR1 is SEHNR and CDR2 is FQNEAQ (reference sequence). The DNA for the CDR3 is TGTGCCAGCACCCCTCCCGCGGGGGGCTACGAGCAGTACTTC. Its translation: CASTPPAGGYEQYF.

CDR3 DNA sequence: TGCGCCAGCAGCTCCGGGGGGACAGATACGCAGTATTTT. It is translated as CASSSGGTDTQYF. J is TRBJ2-3 and V is TRBV5-1; the match to TRBD2 covers 7 bases. Germline V gene sequence: CDR1 SGHRS, CDR2 YFSETQ. V trimming: 3 bases; J trimming: 3 bases; junction bases outside the gene matches: 1. The CDR3 is 13 amino acids.

This chain links TRBV5-1 with TRBJ2-1; 12 nucleotides line up with TRBD2. Germline lookup yields CDR1 SGHRS and CDR2 YFSETQ. This CDR3 has 15 residues. J gave up 7 bases and V 4 bases, and 6 bases lay outside the gene matches. The DNA for the CDR3 is TGCGCCAGCAGCCCCCTAGCGGGAGGGCCGAATGAGCAGTTCTTC. Protein sequence: CASSPLAGGPNEQFF.

This clone was recorded once. The rearrangement links TRBV19 to TRBJ2-4; D not resolved. The CDR3 consists of 13 residues. V gave up 4 bases and J gave up 5 bases, with 9 bases separating them. Looked up from germline, CDR1 is LNHDA and CDR2 is SQIVND (reference sequence). The CDR3 protein is CASSTRGENIQYF. The CDR3 DNA is TGTGCCAGTAGTACCCGAGGCGAAAACATTCAGTACTTC.

This clone came up once. This chain links TRBV7-9 with TRBJ1-2; 8 bases are a match to TRBD1. The length of the CDR3 is 15 residues. Trimming removed 5 bases from V and 2 bases from J; junction bases left unmatched: 7. Germline V gene sequence: CDR1 SEHNR, CDR2 FQNEAQ (reference sequence). CDR3 DNA: TGTGCCAGCAGCGGGTGGGGACAGGAGAACTATGGCTACACCTTC. Encoded protein: CASSGWGQENYGYTF. The variable domain in full, completed from reference TRBV7-9 and TRBJ1-2, reads DTGVSQNPRHKITKRGQNVTFRCDPISEHNRLYWYRQTLGQGPEFLTYFQNEAQLEKSRLLSDRFSAERPKGSFSTLEIQRTEQGDSAMYLCASSGWGQENYGYTFGSGTRLTVV.

The J gene is TRBJ2-5, the V gene TRBV9, with D uncertain. V was clipped by 0 bases and J by 3 bases, with 12 bases between them. This CDR3 contains 15 residues. Germline CDR1 and CDR2: SGDLS and YYNGEE. This CDR3 is CASSVGPTAKETQYF. The DNA for the CDR3 is TGTGCCAGCAGCGTAGGACCGACTGCGAAAGAGACCCAGTACTTC.

The rearrangement uses TRBV5-4 and TRBJ2-1; 11 nucleotides align to TRBD2. After removal of 4 bases from V and 8 bases from J, the junction contained 11 bases not matched to a gene. Germline-derived CDR1 and CDR2 are SGHNT and YYREEE (reference sequence). The CDR3 runs to 16 residues. The chain's CDR3 is CASSRPPLAGDHEQFF. In DNA form, the CDR3 reads TGTGCCAGCAGCCGTCCCCCACTAGCGGGAGACCATGAGCAGTTCTTC.

The chain joins TRBV6-5 to TRBJ2-7, with a possible D match to TRBD1 (7 bases). V shed 5 bases and J shed 0 bases, with 14 bases lying between them. This CDR3 is 15 amino acids long. The germline V gene has CDR1 MNHEY and CDR2 SVGAGI. The CDR3 loop is CASSQEQGGSYEQYF. CDR3 sequence (DNA): TGTGCCAGCAGTCAGGAGCAGGGGGGCTCCTACGAGCAGTACTTC.

The V gene is TRBV9, the J gene TRBJ1-2; a weak D match, TRBD1 (5 bases). Trimming removed 3 bases at V and 4 bases at J, with 13 bases between. Germline lookup yields CDR1 SGDLS and CDR2 YYNGEE. The CDR3 runs 14 residues. The CDR3 is CASSGVGGFYGYTF. The CDR3 DNA is TGTGCCAGCAGCGGGGTCGGGGGGTTCTATGGCTACACCTTC.

The chain combines TRBV14 with TRBJ2-7; 9 positions match TRBD2. Per germline, CDR1 SGHDN and CDR2 FVKESK. The CDR3 runs to 13 residues. Unmatched junction bases numbered 3, after V lost 4 bases and J lost 5 bases. CDR3 DNA: TGTGCCAGCAGCCTAGCGGGAGTCAACGAGCAGTACTTC. Translated, it gives CASSLAGVNEQYF.

This clone was detected only a few times. The gene calls are TRBV10-3 and TRBJ2-5; TRBD1 matches at 8 bases. J was trimmed by 5 bases and V by 8 bases; bases with no gene match: 7. The CDR3 covers 13 residues. Germline V lookup: CDR1 ENHRY, CDR2 SYGVKD. CDR3 residues: CAISGQGRETQYF. CDR3 bases: TGTGCCATCTCCGGACAGGGTAGGGAGACCCAGTACTTC.

The chain links TRBV18 to TRBJ1-5; TRBD1 matches 8 bases. Trimming at V came to 2 bases and at J to 10 bases, leaving 7 bases not matched to a gene. This CDR3 region has 14 residues. Germline loops: CDR1 KGHSH, CDR2 LQKENI. The CDR3 DNA reads as TGTGCCAGCTCACCAGCGGACAGGGAGGCCCCCCAGCATTTT. Translating gives CASSPADREAPQHF.

The chain has TRBV2 and TRBJ2-3; 13 positions agree with TRBD2. Losses at the gene ends were 8 bases for V and 5 bases for J; bases not matched to a gene: 7. The germline CDR1 and CDR2 sequences are SNHLY and FYNNEI. This CDR3 comprises 15 residues. The CDR3 region has the DNA TGTGCCAGCGGCGGACTAGCGGGAGTTGGAGATACGCAGTATTTT. It specifies CASGGLAGVGDTQYF.

The rearrangement joins TRBV7-2 to TRBJ2-7; TRBD1 matches 8 bases. The CDR3 loop spans 13 amino acids. J lost 5 bases, V lost 5 bases, and 5 bases had no gene match. Germline CDR1 reads SGHTA; CDR2 reads FQGNSA. CDR3 loop: CASSSQGAHEQYF. In nucleotides, the CDR3 is TGTGCCAGCAGCAGTCAGGGGGCCCACGAGCAGTACTTC.

This sequence joins TRBV6-5 and TRBJ2-7; no firm D call. Germline CDR1 is MNHEY and CDR2 is SVGAGI. V lost 2 bases and J lost 0, with 8 bases in between. The CDR3 is 14 residues long. CDR3 in amino acids: CASSYTATSYEQYF. The CDR3 DNA reads as TGTGCCAGCAGTTACACAGCCACCTCCTACGAGCAGTACTTC.

The chain employs TRBV28 and TRBJ1-2; 8 bases match TRBD1. V dropped 6 bases and J dropped 4; count of bases not matched to a gene: 7. The CDR3 is 14 residues long. Per germline, CDR1 MDHEN and CDR2 SYDVKM. The CDR3 region has the DNA TGTGCCAGCAGCCCCTCGACAGGGGTCTATGGCTACACCTTC. Amino acids: CASSPSTGVYGYTF.

This clone was counted a single time. This chain links TRBV4-1 with TRBJ2-1; possible D gene TRBD2, 5 bases. CDR3 length: 18 amino acids. V lost 0 bases to trimming and J lost 6 bases, with 21 bases between them. The germline gives CDR1 MGHRA, CDR2 YSYEKL. For the CDR3, the DNA is TGCGCCAGCAGCCAAGATCAGAGAAGGGAGCCGCCGACCAATGAGCAGTTCTTC. It codes for CASSQDQRREPPTNEQFF.